This T cell receptor beta chain was documented in a study of shared clonotypes between healthy human individuals. Germline values: CDR1 MDHEN, CDR2 SYDVKM. This CDR3 comprises 17 residues. V lost 1 base and J 2 bases, leaving 15 bases between the germline ends. Profiling relied on immunoSEQ multiplex PCR, and the TCRdb table lists in-frame clones only, not all of them. The data hold fewer than 600,000 clones, with roughly three quarters observed a single time. This clonotype was sampled from a woman in her forties in good health. Some clones in this sample may be carry-over from other donors' samples. The chain joins TRBV28 to TRBJ1-3; D perhaps matches TRBD1 (6 bases). Sequenced: PBMCs. The CDR3 here is CASSLSPWTATGNTIYF. The CDR3 DNA is TGTGCCAGCAGTTTATCCCCTTGGACAGCAACTGGAAACACCATATATTTT.